This T cell receptor beta chain was captured in a study of cytomegalovirus exposure and HLA in healthy donors. V was trimmed by 3 bases and J by 0 bases, leaving 15 bases between them. The CDR3 is 16 residues long. CDR1 and CDR2 from the germline V gene are KGHSH and LQKENI. Only in-frame clones appear in the TCRdb table, and some are missing; sequencing was by immunoSEQ multiplex PCR. This repertoire shows approximately 180,000 clones, about 83% found once; its top ten account for roughly 1.5%. The material sequenced was PBMCs. The receptor comes from a woman aged 25 to 45 in good health and CMV-seronegative. V and J are TRBV18 and TRBJ2-7, with TRBD2 as a possible D gene (6 bases). This chain's CDR3 is CASSPGGPTSSYEQYF. CDR3 DNA sequence: TGTGCCAGCTCACCGGGGGGTCCTACGAGCTCCTACGAGCAGTACTTC. The complete variable domain, with remaining parts taken from reference TRBV18 and TRBJ2-7, reads NAGVMQNPRHLVRRRGQEARLRCSPMKGHSHVYWYRQLPEEGLKFMVYLQKENIIDESGMPKERFSAEFPKEGPSILRIQQVVRGDSAAYFCASSPGGPTSSYEQYFGPGTRLTVT.